The T cell receptor beta chain under discussion was sequenced for a study of CD8+CD57+ T cells in acquired aplastic anemia. The CDR3 length is 14 residues. Germline loops: CDR1 DFQATT, CDR2 SNEGSKA (reference sequence). Genomic DNA served as template for TCR beta VDJ and CDR3 profiling. TCRdb ran MiXCR on the reads and lists one entry per CDR3 protein. The sample contains under 500,000 distinct CDR3 sequences, roughly a third of which appear only once. Concerning this clonotype: The target antigen is unknown. At one boundary the junction diverges from the germline segment, which might be a read error.

Study-level findings and limits: Twenty-nine shared CD8+ CDR3s appeared highly expressed within patients' immunodominant clones.

Sequencing involved patients with CD8+CD57+ cell expansion previously shown by flow cytometry. By the time of blood sampling, patients had still received no therapy. The source is a human donor with aplastic anemia. What was sequenced was sorted CD4+, CD8+, or CD8+CD57+ T cells (not recorded which) from PBMCs. This chain links TRBV20-1 with TRBJ2-2, with 8 bases aligning to TRBD1. The CDR3 DNA sequence: TGCAGTGCTAGAGTCCAGGGGGCTGGCGGGAAGCTGTTTTTT. It is translated as CSARVQGAGGKLFF.